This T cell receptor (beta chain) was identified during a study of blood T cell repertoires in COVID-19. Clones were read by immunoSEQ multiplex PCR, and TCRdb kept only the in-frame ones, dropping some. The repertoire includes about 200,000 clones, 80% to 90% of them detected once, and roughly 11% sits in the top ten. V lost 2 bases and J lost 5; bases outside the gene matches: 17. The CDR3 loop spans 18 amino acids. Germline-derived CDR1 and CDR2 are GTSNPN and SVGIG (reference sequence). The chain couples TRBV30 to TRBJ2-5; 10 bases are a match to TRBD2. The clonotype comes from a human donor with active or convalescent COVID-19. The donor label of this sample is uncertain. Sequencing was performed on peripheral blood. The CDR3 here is CAWSPTALVAGGWETQYF. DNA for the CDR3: TGTGCCTGGAGTCCCACCGCCTTAGTAGCGGGGGGTTGGGAGACCCAGTACTTC. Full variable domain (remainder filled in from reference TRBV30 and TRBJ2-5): SQTIHQWPATLVQPVGSPLSLECTVEGTSNPNLYWYRQAAGRGLQLLFYSVGIGQISSEVPQNLSASRPQDRQFILSSKKLLLSDSGFYLCAWSPTALVAGGWETQYFGPGTRLLVL.